One and the same sample provided the 26 T cell receptor beta chains below, sequenced in a study of blood T cell repertoires in COVID-19. Sequenced by immunoSEQ multiplex PCR; TCRdb stores in-frame clones only, minus some. This table has about 270,000 clones, approximately 82% appearing once. Material for sequencing was peripheral blood. The receptors were sampled from an elderly man with acute or convalescent COVID-19.

This chain's CDR3 is CASSLESVNSGNTIYF. CDR3 DNA sequence: TGTGCCAGCAGTTTAGAATCTGTGAACTCTGGAAACACCATATATTTT. The chain joins TRBV2 to TRBJ1-3; no definite D call. V was pared by 5 bases and J by 0 bases, with 14 bases between. Germline V gene sequence: CDR1 SNHLY, CDR2 FYNNEI. CDR3 length: 16 residues.

The CDR3 DNA is TGTGCCAGCAGTTACTATTGGCAGGGGGGCACTGAAGCTTTCTTT. As protein: CASSYYWQGGTEAFF. The chain has TRBV6-5 and TRBJ1-1, with 7 bases lining up with TRBD1. The CDR3 is made up of 15 amino acids. Unmatched junction bases numbered 6, after V lost 1 base and J lost 4 bases. Germline V gene sequence: CDR1 MNHEY, CDR2 SVGAGI.

This rearrangement joins TRBV7-2 to TRBJ2-1, with D tentatively TRBD2 (7 bases). Deletions cut 1 base from V and 7 bases from J, with 14 bases between. Germline values: CDR1 SGHTA, CDR2 FQGNSA. This CDR3 contains 15 residues. The CDR3 nucleotides read TGTGCCAGCAGCTTAGAGTGGGGGGGCTGGAATGAGCAGTTCTTC. Translation gives CASSLEWGGWNEQFF. The full variable domain, completed using reference TRBV7-2 and TRBJ2-1, is GAGVSQSPSNKVTEKGKDVELRCDPISGHTALYWYRQSLGQGLEFLIYFQGNSAPDKSGLPSDRFSAERTGGSVSTLTIQRTQQEDSAVYLCASSLEWGGWNEQFFGPGTRLTVL.

The chain carries TRBV2 and TRBJ2-2; the D is unclear. The CDR3 is 14 amino acids. CDR1 is SNHLY and CDR2 is FYNNEI in the germline V gene. Trimming removed 6 bases from V and 4 bases from J, with 12 bases in between. Here the CDR3 reads CASRAQPGTGELFF. CDR3 nucleotides: TGTGCCAGCAGAGCCCAACCGGGCACCGGGGAGCTGTTTTTT.

V gene TRBV2 combines with J gene TRBJ2-5; TRBD1 matches 7 bases. This CDR3 has 13 amino acids. Looked up from germline, CDR1 is SNHLY and CDR2 is FYNNEI. V shed 6 bases and J 4 bases; nucleotides not matched to a gene: 5. The CDR3 DNA sequence: TGTGCCAGCAGGCTGACAGGGTTAGAGACCCAGTACTTC. This codes for CASRLTGLETQYF.

The chain couples TRBV5-1 to TRBJ2-5; 9 bases map to TRBD1. The CDR3 runs to 16 residues. Germline V CDR1 and CDR2: SGHRS, YFSETQ. The trim removed 4 bases at V and 0 bases at J, leaving 7 bases unmatched. The CDR3 loop reads CASSQRDRVYQETQYF. CDR3 nucleotide sequence: TGCGCCAGCAGCCAACGGGACAGGGTATACCAAGAGACCCAGTACTTC.

The J gene is TRBJ2-7, the V gene TRBV5-6; 7 bases agree with TRBD1. V shed 2 bases and J 1 base; nucleotides not matched to a gene: 6. Germline loops: CDR1 SGHDT, CDR2 YYEEEE. This CDR3 comprises 15 residues. In DNA, the CDR3 is TGTGCCAGCAGCTTACCGAACAGGGGATCCTACGAGCAGTACTTC. Its protein is CASSLPNRGSYEQYF. Full variable domain (rest looked up from reference TRBV5-6 and TRBJ2-7): DAGVTQSPTHLIKTRGQQVTLRCSPKSGHDTVSWYQQALGQGPQFIFQYYEEEERQRGNFPDRFSGHQFPNYSSELNVNALLLGDSALYLCASSLPNRGSYEQYFGPGTRLTVT.

This chain uses TRBV6-4 with TRBJ1-6, with D possibly matching TRBD1 (6 bases). V shed 1 base and J shed 8 bases, with 6 bases lying between them. The length of the CDR3 is 13 residues. CDR1 MRHNA and CDR2 SNTAGT come from the germline V gene. CDR3 sequence (DNA): TGTGCCAGCAGTGACTACAGGGATTCACCCCTCCACTTT. As protein: CASSDYRDSPLHF.

The rearrangement uses TRBV6-5 and TRBJ1-2; 10 nucleotides align to TRBD1. Germline CDR1 MNHEY, CDR2 SVGAGI. The CDR3 is made up of 13 amino acids. J was trimmed by 6 bases and V by 8 bases; bases with no gene match: 6. The CDR3 nucleotides read TGTGCCAGCTGGCGGGGGACAGGGGATGGCTACACCTTC. It translates to CASWRGTGDGYTF.

The chain combines TRBV9 with TRBJ2-3, with D perhaps TRBD1 (6 bases). The CDR3 runs 16 residues. Trimming shortened V by 0 bases and J by 0 bases, and 11 bases separated the two germline ends. Germline-derived CDR1 and CDR2 are SGDLS and YYNGEE. The DNA for the CDR3 is TGTGCCAGCAGCGTAGGAGGGACACAAAGCACAGATACGCAGTATTTT. Its protein product is CASSVGGTQSTDTQYF.

This sequence joins TRBV12-3 or TRBV12-4 and TRBJ1-3; weak D call: TRBD1 (6 bases). The CDR3 is 12 residues long. V shed 10 bases and J shed 8 bases, with 15 bases lying between them. Here the CDR3 DNA reads TGTGCCACGGGGACATTGACGGACACCATATATTTT. This sequence encodes CATGTLTDTIYF.

The gene calls are TRBV9 and TRBJ2-7; 12 positions match TRBD1. CDR1 is SGDLS, CDR2 YYNGEE, per germline. The CDR3 length is 15 residues. J gave up 5 bases and V 4 bases, and 7 bases lay outside the gene matches. CDR3 bases: TGTGCCAGCAGCCCAACGGGACAGGGGGCAGACGAGCAGTACTTC. Amino acids: CASSPTGQGADEQYF.

The V gene is TRBV7-2, the J gene TRBJ1-2; possibly TRBD1 for D (5 bases). Germline V lookup: CDR1 SGHTA, CDR2 FQGNSA. This CDR3 contains 16 residues. V lost 1 base and J 4 bases, leaving 16 bases between the germline ends. The CDR3 coding sequence is TGTGCCAGCAGCTTAGGGGGAGCGGGGGAGGGCTATGGCTACACCTTC. The encoded protein is CASSLGGAGEGYGYTF.

The rearrangement links TRBV18 to TRBJ1-6, with a possible D match to TRBD1 (6 bases). The length of the CDR3 is 14 residues. Trimming stripped 6 bases from V and 6 bases from J, with 12 bases between. The V gene's germline CDR1 is KGHSH and CDR2 LQKENI. CDR3 coding DNA: TGTGCCAGCTCGTCACAGGGTTCTAATTCACCCCTCCACTTT. Protein: CASSSQGSNSPLHF.

V gene TRBV7-9 combines with J gene TRBJ2-1; 7 bases are a match to TRBD2. The V gene's germline CDR1 is SEHNR and CDR2 FQNEAQ (reference sequence). The CDR3 runs 14 residues. Trimming at V came to 5 bases and at J to 4 bases, leaving 5 bases not matched to a gene. CDR3 in amino acids: CASSPSGAYNEQFF. The DNA for the CDR3 is TGTGCCAGCAGCCCGAGCGGGGCTTACAATGAGCAGTTCTTC. Full variable domain (missing parts from reference TRBV7-9 and TRBJ2-1): DTGVSQNPRHKITKRGQNVTFRCDPISEHNRLYWYRQTLGQGPEFLTYFQNEAQLEKSRLLSDRFSAERPKGSFSTLEIQRTEQGDSAMYLCASSPSGAYNEQFFGPGTRLTVL.

The CDR3 reads CASSPGQASGANVLTF. CDR3 DNA sequence: TGTGCCAGCTCACCGGGACAGGCCTCTGGGGCCAACGTCCTGACTTTC. The chain links TRBV18 to TRBJ2-6; 8 nucleotides agree with TRBD1. Per the germline V gene, CDR1 is KGHSH and CDR2 is LQKENI. The CDR3 sequence is 16 residues long. V shed 3 bases, J shed 0 bases, and the junction held 1 base outside the gene matches. The full variable domain, with the rest looked up from reference TRBV18 and TRBJ2-6, is NAGVMQNPRHLVRRRGQEARLRCSPMKGHSHVYWYRQLPEEGLKFMVYLQKENIIDESGMPKERFSAEFPKEGPSILRIQQVVRGDSAAYFCASSPGQASGANVLTFGAGSRLTVL.

The rearrangement uses TRBV19 and TRBJ1-2; no clear D gene. CDR1 is LNHDA and CDR2 is SQIVND in the germline V gene (reference sequence). This CDR3 is built from 15 residues. V lost 3 bases and J lost 2, with 13 bases in between. The CDR3 DNA reads as TGTGCCAGTAGTATTGCCGGACTGCCGAACTATGGCTACACCTTC. This gives the protein CASSIAGLPNYGYTF.

The V gene is TRBV7-2, the J gene TRBJ2-2; 7 positions match TRBD2. J was trimmed by 7 bases and V by 5 bases; bases with no gene match: 19. Germline-derived CDR1 and CDR2 are SGHTA and FQGNSA. This CDR3 has 18 amino acids. CDR3 in amino acids: CASSPRGTTITGGGELFF. CDR3 coding DNA: TGTGCCAGCAGCCCACGAGGGACTACTATCACCGGGGGCGGGGAGCTGTTTTTT. The full variable domain, completed using reference TRBV7-2 and TRBJ2-2, is GAGVSQSPSNKVTEKGKDVELRCDPISGHTALYWYRQSLGQGLEFLIYFQGNSAPDKSGLPSDRFSAERTGGSVSTLTIQRTQQEDSAVYLCASSPRGTTITGGGELFFGEGSRLTVL.

V gene TRBV19 combines with J gene TRBJ2-5, with D possibly being TRBD2 (6 bases). Trimming removed 5 bases from V and 5 bases from J, with 18 bases in between. Germline CDR1 reads LNHDA; CDR2 reads SQIVND (reference sequence). This CDR3 is built from 15 residues. CDR3 sequence: CASSPEGTDPETQYF. The CDR3 bases are TGTGCCAGTAGTCCAGAAGGGACTGACCCGGAGACCCAGTACTTC.

This clone came up a few times. The chain carries TRBV6-5 and TRBJ1-1; no reliable D call. CDR1 and CDR2 (germline): MNHEY, SVGAGI. V was cut by 5 bases and J by 2 bases, with 6 bases left in between. The CDR3 has 12 residues. The CDR3 spells CASSPTNTEAFF. In nucleotides, the CDR3 is TGTGCCAGCAGTCCAACAAACACTGAAGCTTTCTTT.

J is TRBJ1-4 and V is TRBV11-2; the D gene is possibly TRBD1 (6 bases). The CDR3 contains 16 residues. V lost 2 bases to trimming and J lost 0 bases, with 10 bases between them. The germline gives CDR1 SGHAT, CDR2 FQNNGV. Written as DNA, the CDR3 is TGTGCCAGCAGCTTAAAACAGGGAACAACTAATGAAAAACTGTTTTTT. Translated, it gives CASSLKQGTTNEKLFF.

This clone was seen a handful of times. The rearrangement links TRBV5-6 to TRBJ1-6, with TRBD1 as a possible D gene (5 bases). V gave up 1 base and J gave up 3 bases, with 17 bases separating them. Germline assignment: CDR1 SGHDT and CDR2 YYEEEE. The CDR3 is 18 amino acids. CDR3 sequence: CASSLRRDSGSYNSPLHF. The CDR3 DNA sequence: TGTGCCAGCAGCTTGAGAAGGGACTCAGGGAGCTATAATTCACCCCTCCACTTT.

This sequence joins TRBV6-5 and TRBJ1-2; tentative D call: TRBD1 (6 bases). Germline V gene lookup returns CDR1 MNHEY and CDR2 SVGAGI. V was pared by 0 bases and J by 3 bases, with 11 bases between. The length of the CDR3 is 15 residues. CDR3 coding DNA: TGTGCCAGCAGTTACTCGTCCAGGACAGACTATGGCTACACCTTC. It translates to CASSYSSRTDYGYTF.

This clone came up a few times. The chain couples TRBV11-3 to TRBJ2-2; TRBD2 matches at 13 bases. From germline, CDR1 is SGHNT and CDR2 YENEEA. V lost 4 bases, J lost 6 bases, and 5 bases stayed unmatched. This CDR3 has 16 residues. CDR3 sequence (DNA): TGTGCCAGCAGCTCACGACTAGCGGGAGGTCCCGGGGAGCTGTTTTTT. This codes for CASSSRLAGGPGELFF.

This chain links TRBV5-1 with TRBJ2-3, with 8 bases lining up with TRBD2. This CDR3 contains 14 residues. V lost 5 bases to trimming and J lost 0 bases; unmatched junction nucleotides: 2. Germline V lookup: CDR1 SGHRS, CDR2 YFSETQ. CDR3 in DNA: TGCGCCAGCAGGGCTAGCGGGAGCACAGATACGCAGTATTTT. It specifies CASRASGSTDTQYF.

This sequence joins TRBV7-3 and TRBJ2-7, with 9 bases that match TRBD1. Looked up from germline, CDR1 is SGHTA and CDR2 is FQGTGA. This CDR3 spans 18 amino acids. J gave up 0 bases and V 1 base, and 10 bases lay outside the gene matches. DNA for the CDR3: TGTGCCAGCAGCTTAAGGCCCTCCGGGGACAGGGACTCCTACGAGCAGTACTTC. This encodes CASSLRPSGDRDSYEQYF.